The clone carrying this T cell receptor beta chain has ten or more counts. These data originate in a study of T cells in Graves' hyperthyroidism and ophthalmopathy. Amplified TCR beta CDR3 regions derived from RNA transcripts. The HTBI primer set served for first-round RT-PCR of the TCR CDR3. TCRdb processed the multiplex PCR reads anew with MiXCR; each CDR3 protein has one entry. The sample comprises nearly 600,000 distinct CDR3 sequences, 13% to 15% of which are singletons, and over 6% rests with the top ten. Material: blood. The TCR comes from a young woman with Graves' ophthalmopathy.

The CDR3 DNA reads TGTGCCAGCAGTATGAGACTAGATGTTTACTTC. Translating it yields CASSMRLDVYF. This chain links TRBV12-3 or TRBV12-4 with TRBJ2-5; weak D call: TRBD2 (6 bases). V gave up 5 bases and J gave up 14 bases, with 15 bases separating them. The CDR3 totals 11 residues.